This T cell receptor beta chain was recovered during a study of blood T cell repertoires in COVID-19. This clone was recorded only once. Produced via immunoSEQ multiplex PCR; TCRdb's table is partial and in-frame only. The sample records approximately 200,000 clones, about four fifths being singletons. Germline lookup yields CDR1 SGHDT and CDR2 YYEEEE. V shed 4 bases, J shed 6 bases, and the junction held 6 bases outside the gene matches. This CDR3 has 14 residues. The chain has TRBV5-6 and TRBJ2-2; 7 bases map to TRBD1. The source of this sequence is a man between 60 and 75 years old who had recovered from COVID-19. Sequencing was performed on PBMCs or T cells enriched from blood (not recorded which). In DNA, the CDR3 is TGTGCCAGCAGCCCGGGACAGCTTCCCGGGGAGCTGTTTTTT. Protein product: CASSPGQLPGELFF. Based on the CDR3 plus reference TRBV5-6 and TRBJ2-2, the full variable domain is DAGVTQSPTHLIKTRGQQVTLRCSPKSGHDTVSWYQQALGQGPQFIFQYYEEEERQRGNFPDRFSGHQFPNYSSELNVNALLLGDSALYLCASSPGQLPGELFFGEGSRLTVL.